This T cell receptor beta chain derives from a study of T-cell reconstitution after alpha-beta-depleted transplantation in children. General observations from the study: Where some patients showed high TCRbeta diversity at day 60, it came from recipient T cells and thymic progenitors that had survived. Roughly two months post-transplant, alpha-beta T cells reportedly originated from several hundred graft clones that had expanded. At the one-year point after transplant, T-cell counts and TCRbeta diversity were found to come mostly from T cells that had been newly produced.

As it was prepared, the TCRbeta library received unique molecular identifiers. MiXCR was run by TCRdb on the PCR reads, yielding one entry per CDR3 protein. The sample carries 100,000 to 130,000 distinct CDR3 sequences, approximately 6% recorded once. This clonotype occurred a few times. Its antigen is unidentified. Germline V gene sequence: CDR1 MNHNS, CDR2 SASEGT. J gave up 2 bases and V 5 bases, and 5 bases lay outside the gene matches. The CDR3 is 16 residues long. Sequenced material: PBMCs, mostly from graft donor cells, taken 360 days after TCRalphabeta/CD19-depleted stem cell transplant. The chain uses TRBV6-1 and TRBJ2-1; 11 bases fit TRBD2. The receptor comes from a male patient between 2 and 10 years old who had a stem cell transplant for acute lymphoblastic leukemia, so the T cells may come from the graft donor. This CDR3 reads CASSPGTSGPYNEQFF. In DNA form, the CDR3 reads TGTGCCAGCAGTCCCGGGACTAGCGGACCCTACAATGAGCAGTTCTTC.